A selection of T cell receptor beta chains follows, all from one sample in a study of spatial heterogeneity in lung cancer. One entry per CDR3 protein, called by TCRdb with MiXCR from the 5' RACE reads. The sample holds over 45,000 distinct CDR3 sequences, roughly 12% seen once. The sample in question was PBMCs, obtained at follow-up. The receptors originated from a male donor with early-stage non-small cell lung cancer. Each CDR3 is given with its conserved first and last residue.

j_call v_call cdr3_aa
TRBJ2-1 TRBV7-2 CASSSSHRAGEQFF
TRBJ2-7 TRBV5-5 CASSFPGTGYEQYF
TRBJ2-2 TRBV4-1 CASSQDRGTGELFF
TRBJ2-3 TRBV5-1 CASSLGLGADTQYF
TRBJ2-3 TRBV12-3/TRBV12-4 CASRPLLGIGADTQYF
TRBJ2-3 TRBV20-1 CSAAFPWGDTQYF
TRBJ2-6 TRBV7-2 CASSRGLAGVAGANVLTF
TRBJ1-5 TRBV25-1 CASSMGGPYSNQPQHF
TRBJ1-4 TRBV4-3 CASSQEGGREEKLFF
TRBJ1-6 TRBV20-1 CSARGGQGRYNSPLHF
TRBJ1-6 TRBV6-2/TRBV6-3 CASRDPGRNSPLHF
TRBJ1-4 TRBV7-9 CASSNRAGQAYNEKLFF
TRBJ2-7 TRBV12-3/TRBV12-4 CASSALGLAGVQDEQYF
TRBJ2-7 TRBV19 CASSEGVIRSYEQYF
TRBJ2-5 TRBV29-1 CSHLPGGQETQYF
TRBJ2-3 TRBV4-3 CASSRQAIGADTQYF
TRBJ1-1 TRBV3-1 CASSQDRPNTEAFF
TRBJ1-4 TRBV6-6 CASTIGTGREKLFF
TRBJ2-2 TRBV30 CASGGLETGELFF
TRBJ1-1 TRBV10-3 CAIRGQENTEAFF
TRBJ2-5 TRBV18 CASSPWDTLQETQYF
TRBJ2-1 TRBV27 CASSSVLAGVYEQFF
TRBJ2-3 TRBV3-1 CASSPGQGSTDTQYF
TRBJ2-7 TRBV28 CASRSGTSGTVQYF
TRBJ1-2 TRBV7-8 CASSPDTGSNYGYTF
TRBJ1-4 TRBV7-9 CASSPLSRGWDEKLFF
TRBJ2-1 TRBV14 CASSQAWTGALNEQFF
TRBJ1-3 TRBV12-3/TRBV12-4 CASRIRGGDSGNTIYF
TRBJ2-2 TRBV6-2/TRBV6-3 CASSYNPLGSRSLNTGELFF
TRBJ2-2 TRBV4-1 CASMAGGYTGELFF
TRBJ1-2 TRBV12-3/TRBV12-4 CASSSSNYGYTF
TRBJ1-6 TRBV27 CASRGTSPLHF
TRBJ1-2 TRBV6-2/TRBV6-3 CASSWGLYGYTF
TRBJ2-2 TRBV7-9 CASSLDAVNTGELFF
TRBJ1-4 TRBV9 CASSVAPNRELFF
TRBJ2-5 TRBV7-2 CASQEDLSQETQYF
TRBJ2-5 TRBV7-9 CASSTRGSDSQETQYF
TRBJ2-5 TRBV25-1 CASSEYAGSETQYF
TRBJ1-6 TRBV6-6 CASSYESSYNSPLHF
TRBJ2-7 TRBV12-3/TRBV12-4 CASSAAGTDIREQYF